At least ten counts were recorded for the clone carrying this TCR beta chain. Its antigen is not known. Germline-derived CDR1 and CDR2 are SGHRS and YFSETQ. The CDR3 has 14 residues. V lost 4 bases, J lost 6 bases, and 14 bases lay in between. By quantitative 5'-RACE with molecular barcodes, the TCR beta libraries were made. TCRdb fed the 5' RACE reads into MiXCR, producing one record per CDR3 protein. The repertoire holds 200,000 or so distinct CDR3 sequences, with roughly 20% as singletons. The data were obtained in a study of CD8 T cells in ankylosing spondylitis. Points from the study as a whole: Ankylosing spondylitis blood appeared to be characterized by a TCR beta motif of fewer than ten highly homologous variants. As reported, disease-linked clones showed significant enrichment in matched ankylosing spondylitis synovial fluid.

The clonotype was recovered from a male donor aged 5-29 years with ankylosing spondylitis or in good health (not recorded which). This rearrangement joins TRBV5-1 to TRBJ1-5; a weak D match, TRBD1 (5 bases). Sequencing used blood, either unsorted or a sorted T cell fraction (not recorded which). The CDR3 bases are TGCGCCAGCAGCCGGGACGGCCTGGGTCAGCCCCAGCATTTT. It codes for CASSRDGLGQPQHF.